This TCR beta chain was identified during a study of blood T cell repertoires in COVID-19. The overall study: Sample material is recorded as cDNA or gDNA derived from T cells, B-cell-depleted T cells, or PBMCs.

CDR3 length: 15 residues. Germline V CDR1 and CDR2: SGHRS, YFSETQ. V lost 0 bases, J lost 0 bases, and 8 bases lay in between. Seattle's cohort entered during active infection and was followed longitudinally. Assay: immunoSEQ multiplex PCR; the TCRdb copy retains only in-frame clones and omits some. The sample lists about 370,000 clones, around 92% occurring once. The sequenced sample consisted of peripheral blood. The clonotype was recovered from a woman in her twenties or thirties with COVID-19, enrolled during active disease. The J gene is TRBJ2-3, the V gene TRBV5-1; D gene uncertain. The CDR3 DNA follows: TGCGCCAGCAGCTTGGAGCAGCGAAGCACAGATACGCAGTATTTT. It codes for CASSLEQRSTDTQYF.